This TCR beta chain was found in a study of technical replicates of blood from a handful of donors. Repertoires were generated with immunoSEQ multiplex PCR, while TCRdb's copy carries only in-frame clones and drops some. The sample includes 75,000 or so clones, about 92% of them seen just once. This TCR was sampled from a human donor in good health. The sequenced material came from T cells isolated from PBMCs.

Written as DNA, the CDR3 is TGTGCCAGCAGCATGGACAGAGCTCTCAATCAGCCCCAGCATTTT. Amino acids: CASSMDRALNQPQHF. This sequence joins TRBV11-2 and TRBJ1-5, with D perhaps matching TRBD1 (6 bases). Germline V gene lookup returns CDR1 SGHAT and CDR2 FQNNGV. V was trimmed by 5 bases and J by 3 bases, leaving 14 bases between them. This CDR3 region has 15 residues.